This T cell receptor (beta chain) is drawn from a study of blood T cell repertoires in COVID-19. For the study at large: Sites across the United States, Italy and Spain contributed samples from acute and convalescent COVID-19. The cDNA or gDNA used as material had been derived from T cells, B-cell-depleted T cells, or PBMCs.

Original data processing: From reference gene primer amplification, estimates of nucleated cell counts were derived. TCRdb's table, derived via immunoSEQ multiplex PCR, lists solely in-frame clones and lacks some. V, J and clone size are taken as reported in that table, and D and trimming were inferred from the DNA itself. Among roughly 410,000 clones, around 89% were seen once, and the ten largest hold 1.5% to 1.8%. Followed over time, Seattle patients had been enrolled while infection was active. This clonotype was sampled from a woman in her thirties or forties with COVID-19, enrolled during active disease. Sequencing was performed on peripheral blood.

The CDR3 spells CSVELRGAPYNEQFF. The CDR3 DNA follows: TGCAGCGTTGAGCTGCGGGGGGCTCCCTACAATGAGCAGTTCTTC. The rearrangement uses TRBV29-1 and TRBJ2-1; TRBD2 matches 8 bases. The germline gives CDR1 SQVTM, CDR2 ANQGSEA. This CDR3 has 15 amino acids. J gave up 2 bases and V 3 bases, and 6 bases lay outside the gene matches.